The sequence of this TCR beta chain was determined in a study of blood T cell repertoires in COVID-19. The wider study: COVID-19 samples, acute and convalescent, were from the United States, Italy and Spain. Sources were T cells, B-cell-depleted T cells, or PBMCs; the material itself was cDNA or gDNA.

This clone appeared a single time. How the authors handled the data: The authors estimated nucleated cell counts from reference gene primer amplification. Assay: immunoSEQ multiplex PCR; the TCRdb copy retains only in-frame clones and omits some. The D gene and trimming were derived from the DNA, and the V and J assignments and clone size from that table. This repertoire shows about 670,000 clones, around 90% found once; its top ten account for roughly 0.25%. This TCR was recovered from a woman under 30 with acute or convalescent COVID-19. The specimen sequenced was peripheral blood.

The CDR3 spells CASSQDQGTYEQYF. Here the CDR3 DNA reads TGTGCCAGCAGCCAAGATCAGGGTACCTACGAGCAGTACTTC. The chain uses TRBV3-1 (or the pseudogene TRBV3-2) and TRBJ2-7; TRBD1 might be the D (5 bases). Looked up from germline, CDR1 is LGHDT and CDR2 is YNNKEL (reference sequence). The CDR3 sequence is 14 residues long. V dropped 0 bases and J dropped 2 bases, with 8 bases sitting between them.